This T cell receptor (beta chain) was captured by sequencing in a study of CD8 T cells in Susac syndrome. Blood CD8+ and CD4+ T cells underwent high-throughput TCR beta sequencing. After extraction with the RNeasy kit, about 0.45 to 1 ug of the RNA was reverse transcribed using random hexamers. The TCR beta CDR3 was amplified by immunoSEQ multiplex PCR across 54 Vbeta, 13 Jbeta. TCRdb itself ran the immunoSEQ multiplex PCR reads through MiXCR, one entry per CDR3 protein. The sample yields under 200,000 distinct CDR3 sequences, 90% to 95% seen once. Germline CDR1 reads MNHNS; CDR2 reads SASEGT. The V end was cut by 7 bases, the J end by 3 bases, with 12 bases between. The CDR3 spans 13 residues.

Sequencing used CD4+ T cells from PBMCs. This sequence was found in a human donor with Susac syndrome. The chain links TRBV6-1 to TRBJ1-2; D ambiguous. The CDR3 DNA is TGTGCCAGCATTCGGGCTCTGGACTATGGCTACACCTTC. This encodes CASIRALDYGYTF.